The rows below give T cell receptor beta chains drawn from one sample of a study of blood T cell repertoires in COVID-19. TCRdb's table, derived via immunoSEQ multiplex PCR, lists solely in-frame clones and lacks some. The table includes roughly 200,000 clones, 85% detected once. The sample taken for sequencing was PBMCs or T cells enriched from blood (not recorded which). The receptors stem from a man in his forties who had recovered from COVID-19. Each CDR3 is given with its conserved first and last residue. A D gene is named only where the DNA matches it firmly. Expanded clones get a size class; other rows say once, few or many, or leave the size out.

size,V,J,D,CDR3,DNA
-,TRBV6-2/TRBV6-3,TRBJ2-4,TRBD1,CASSGQGLAKNIQYF,TGTGCCAGCAGTGGACAGGGGTTGGCCAAAAACATTCAGTACTTC
-,TRBV6-6,TRBJ1-5,-,CASSYGTKTQPQHF,TGTGCCAGCAGTTACGGGACAAAAACTCAGCCCCAGCATTTT
-,TRBV2,TRBJ2-7,TRBD2,CASSGGRTSFEQYF,TGTGCCAGCAGTGGCGGAAGGACTAGCTTCGAGCAGTACTTC
-,TRBV30,TRBJ1-1,-,CAWSVGGMNTEAFF,TGTGCCTGGAGTGTTGGGGGGATGAACACTGAAGCTTTCTTT
-,TRBV5-1,TRBJ2-5,-,CASSLVRGNRETQYF,TGCGCCAGCAGCTTGGTTCGCGGGAATAGGGAGACCCAGTACTTC
-,TRBV3-1/TRBV3-2,TRBJ1-3,-,CASSPLGGDGNTIYF,TGTGCCAGCAGCCCGCTCGGAGGGGACGGAAACACCATATATTTT
-,TRBV4-1,TRBJ2-7,TRBD1,CASSQPRDRVSEQYF,TGCGCCAGCAGCCAACCACGGGACAGGGTGTCCGAGCAGTACTTC
-,TRBV19,TRBJ2-3,-,CASRGRGEGTDTQYF,TGTGCCAGTAGGGGCAGGGGGGAAGGCACAGATACGCAGTATTTT
-,TRBV3-1/TRBV3-2,TRBJ2-7,-,CASSSEGLSVQREQYF,TGTGCCAGCAGCTCAGAGGGTCTTTCGGTCCAACGGGAGCAGTACTTC
-,TRBV7-2,TRBJ2-2,-,CASSLVVATGELFF,TGTGCCAGCAGCTTAGTAGTAGCTACCGGGGAGCTGTTTTTT
-,TRBV9,TRBJ1-2,-,CASSPRGERGSF,TGTGCCAGCAGCCCCCGGGGGGAAAGAGGGTCCTTC
-,TRBV7-2,TRBJ2-7,TRBD1,CASSRTGGTYEQYF,TGTGCCAGCAGTCGGACAGGCGGTACCTACGAGCAGTACTTC
once,TRBV2,TRBJ1-5,-,CASRQGISNQPQHF,TGTGCCAGCAGACAGGGTATCAGCAATCAGCCCCAGCATTTT
-,TRBV5-1,TRBJ2-1,-,CASSPGQSSYNEQFF,TGCGCCAGCAGCCCCGGACAGAGCTCCTACAATGAGCAGTTCTTC
-,TRBV21-1,TRBJ1-2,-,CASSARDRDDIHNYGYTF,TGTGCCAGCAGCGCCCGGGACAGGGATGATATCCATAACTATGGCTACACCTTC
-,TRBV10-3,TRBJ2-1,-,CAISESSGRSYNEQFF,TGTGCCATCAGTGAGTCGAGCGGCCGCTCCTACAATGAGCAGTTCTTC